The text below deals with one TCR beta chain. As yet, its antigen is unknown. With 60 Vbeta and 13 Jbeta primers, the PCR was carried out. Per the original data handling: In a later analysis, roughly 11 million of about 80 million unique beta chains occurred in at least two donors. Libraries were prepared by immunoSEQ multiplex PCR; TCRdb keeps only in-frame clonotypes and omits some of them. V and J calls and clone size are copied from that table; D and trimming were computed from the DNA. The table for this sample gives fewer than 150,000 clones. These data are taken from a study of cytomegalovirus exposure and HLA in healthy donors. Germline CDR1 and CDR2: MNHNY and SVGAGI (reference sequence). V dropped 5 bases and J dropped 3; count of bases not matched to a gene: 7. The CDR3 consists of 15 residues. Although they were nominally healthy when sampled, donors likely had unrecorded immune exposures.

Study conclusions and caveats: Reports described diagnosis of cytomegalovirus status by the classifier as highly specific and sensitive.

The receptor's source is a woman aged 60-75 years in good health and CMV-seronegative. V and J are TRBV6-6 and TRBJ2-1; 7 bases are shared with TRBD1. The sequenced material came from PBMCs. CDR3 region: CASSPTGTDYNEQFF. The CDR3 DNA sequence: TGTGCCAGCAGTCCCACCGGGACAGACTACAATGAGCAGTTCTTC.